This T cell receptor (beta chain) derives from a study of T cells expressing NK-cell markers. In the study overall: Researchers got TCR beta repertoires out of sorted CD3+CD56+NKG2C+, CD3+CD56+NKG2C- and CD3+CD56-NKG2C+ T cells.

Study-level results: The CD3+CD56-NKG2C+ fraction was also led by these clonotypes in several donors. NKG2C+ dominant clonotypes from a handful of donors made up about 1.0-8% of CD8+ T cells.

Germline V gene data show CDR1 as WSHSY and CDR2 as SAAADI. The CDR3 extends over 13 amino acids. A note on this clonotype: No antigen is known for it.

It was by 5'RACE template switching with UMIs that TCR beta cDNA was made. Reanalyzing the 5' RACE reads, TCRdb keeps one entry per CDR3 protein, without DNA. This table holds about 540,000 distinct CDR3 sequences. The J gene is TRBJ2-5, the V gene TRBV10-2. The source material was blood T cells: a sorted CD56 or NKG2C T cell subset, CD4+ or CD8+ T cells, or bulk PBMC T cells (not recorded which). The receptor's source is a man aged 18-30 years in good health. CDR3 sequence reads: CASRRGMRETQYF.